This passage covers 15 T cell receptor beta chains from one sample sequenced in a study of vaccination and CD4 T cells after COVID-19. Described time point: late sampling 161 to 241 days after vaccination in a few convalescent patients. Stated treatment: approximately nine-day PBMC culture with coronavirus spike peptide pools or control peptides (ViraFEST assay). No antigens are known for them. Sequence data for DNA of cultured CD4+ T cells were generated by the Oncomine TCR Beta short-read assay. TCRdb passed the PCR reads through MiXCR, listing each CDR3 protein once. The data contain fewer than 25,000 distinct CDR3 sequences, more than 30% of them seen just once; the ten biggest clones take up 3% to 3.5%. Sample: CD4+ T cells from blood, cultured in vitro, taken about 7 months after SARS-CoV-2 vaccination. The source is a human donor who had recovered from COVID-19.

This chain connects TRBV7-9 to TRBJ2-1; D perhaps matches TRBD2 (5 bases). CDR1 is SEHNR, CDR2 FQNEAQ, per germline (reference sequence). The V and J ends lost 5 bases and 7 bases respectively, with 18 bases between them. CDR3 length: 15 amino acids. The CDR3 reads CASSHGVPGWNEQFF. CDR3 sequence (DNA): TGTGCCAGCAGCCATGGAGTGCCGGGATGGAATGAGCAGTTCTTC.

This clonotype came up a few times. The V and J genes are TRBV6-1 and TRBJ1-5; D possibly corresponds to TRBD1 (5 bases). Per germline, CDR1 MNHNS and CDR2 SASEGT. V was cut by 6 bases and J by 6 bases, with 18 bases left in between. This CDR3 region has 15 residues. For the CDR3, the DNA is TGTGCCAGCAGACGCGGGAAGACAGAGGGTCAGCCCCAGCATTTT. It translates to CASRRGKTEGQPQHF.

This clonotype was found a few times. In DNA form, the CDR3 reads TGTGCCAGCAGGCTACTAGCGGGAGGGCCAGAGACCCAGTACTTC. It specifies CASRLLAGGPETQYF. The V call is TRBV28, the J call TRBJ2-5; TRBD2 matches 13 bases. Germline trimming cut 6 bases from V and 4 bases from J; bases unmatched to any gene: 5. The CDR3 runs 15 residues. CDR1 and CDR2 from the germline V gene are MDHEN and SYDVKM.

This clonotype was observed a few times. The V gene is TRBV7-9, the J gene TRBJ2-1; the match to TRBD2 covers 7 bases. Germline V CDR1 and CDR2: SEHNR, FQNEAQ (reference sequence). V gave up 0 bases and J gave up 8 bases; unmatched junction bases: 4. The CDR3 extends over 14 amino acids. In DNA form, the CDR3 reads TGTGCCAGCAGCTTAGCGACTAGCAGAGATGAGCAGTTCTTC. It specifies CASSLATSRDEQFF.

By sample fraction, this clonotype is medium-sized (0.01 to 0.1%). The V and J genes are TRBV7-9 and TRBJ2-5; a possible D gene is TRBD2 (6 bases). The CDR3 is made up of 15 amino acids. Germline lookup yields CDR1 SEHNR and CDR2 FQNEAQ (reference sequence). With 3 bases removed from V and 5 bases from J, the gap between germline ends came to 16 bases. This CDR3 reads CASSLAGLSWETQYF. CDR3 coding DNA: TGTGCCAGCAGCTTGGCGGGACTTTCCTGGGAGACCCAGTACTTC.

The chain recombines TRBV6-2 or TRBV6-3 with TRBJ2-5, with a possible D match to TRBD2 (6 bases). V shed 5 bases and J shed 5 bases, with 12 bases lying between them. Germline V gives CDR1 MNHEY, CDR2 SVGEGT. The CDR3 has 13 amino acids. CDR3 residues: CASSRLGSETQYF. The CDR3 DNA reads as TGTGCCAGCAGTCGACTAGGCTCGGAGACCCAGTACTTC.

The chain uses TRBV19 and TRBJ1-2; 8 bases fit TRBD1. Trimming at V came to 5 bases and at J to 7 bases, leaving 12 bases not matched to a gene. Germline CDR1 LNHDA, CDR2 SQIVND (reference sequence). The CDR3 spans 15 residues. The CDR3 is CASSDSAGGWSGYTF. The CDR3 bases are TGTGCCAGTAGTGATTCGGCAGGGGGCTGGAGTGGCTACACCTTC.

This clonotype was found a few times. The V gene is TRBV6-1, the J gene TRBJ1-1; 8 bases map to TRBD1. V shed 1 base, J shed 6 bases, and the junction held 7 bases outside the gene matches. The germline V gene encodes CDR1 MNHNS and CDR2 SASEGT. This CDR3 is built from 15 residues. The CDR3 coding sequence is TGTGCCAGCAGTGAAGAAACCCAGGGGGCACCTGAAGCTTTCTTT. This codes for CASSEETQGAPEAFF.

V is TRBV7-9 and J is TRBJ2-7, with a possible D match to TRBD1 (6 bases). This CDR3 comprises 17 residues. The germline CDR1 and CDR2 sequences are SEHNR and FQNEAQ (reference sequence). The germline V and J ends were trimmed by 1 base and 4 bases, with 20 bases remaining between them. The CDR3 loop reads CASSLGRDTRRSYEQYF. The CDR3 region has the DNA TGTGCCAGCAGCTTAGGACGGGACACCCGAAGGTCATACGAGCAGTACTTC.

The table lists this clonotype with a few counts. The chain is built from TRBV20-1 and TRBJ1-1; D may be TRBD1 (6 bases). Germline V CDR1 and CDR2: DFQATT, SNEGSKA (reference sequence). V lost 6 bases to trimming and J lost 3 bases, with 14 bases between them. The length of the CDR3 is 13 residues. This chain's CDR3 is CSASTGYYTEAFF. The DNA for the CDR3 is TGCAGTGCCTCAACAGGGTATTACACTGAAGCTTTCTTT.

The J gene is TRBJ1-5, the V gene TRBV21-1. TRBV21-1 is a documented pseudogene. The CDR3 spans 16 residues. The CDR3 loop reads CASSKRGFRKARPQHF. The CDR3 nucleotides are TGTGCCAGCAGCAAAAGAGGATTTAGGAAGGCCAGGCCCCAGCATTTT.

By proportion, this clonotype is medium-sized. The chain is built from TRBV20-1 and TRBJ1-5; D gene uncertain. Germline assignment: CDR1 DFQATT and CDR2 SNEGSKA (reference sequence). CDR3 length equals 12 residues. The V gene lost 3 bases and the J gene lost 5 bases, with 8 bases spanning the gap. CDR3 coding DNA: TGCAGTGCTAGGTCCGGGGATCAGCCCCAGCATTTT. Amino acid sequence: CSARSGDQPQHF.

This clonotype appeared a few times. The V and J genes are TRBV29-1 and TRBJ2-5; possible D gene TRBD2, 5 bases. The germline gives CDR1 SQVTM, CDR2 ANQGSEA. The CDR3 is 13 residues long. V shed 5 bases and J shed 7 bases, with 17 bases lying between them. CDR3 in amino acids: CSVRSSRVGTQYF. As DNA, the CDR3 is TGCAGCGTTCGATCGTCGAGGGTCGGGACCCAGTACTTC.

The V and J genes are TRBV4-3 and TRBJ2-1; 12 positions match TRBD2. Germline V lookup: CDR1 LGHNA, CDR2 YSLEER. J lost 6 bases, V lost 4 bases, and 4 bases had no gene match. The CDR3 spans 15 residues. The CDR3 DNA reads TGCGCCAGCAGCCTGGGACTAGCGGGTTTCAATGAGCAGTTCTTC. It encodes CASSLGLAGFNEQFF.

With respect to this clonotype: A read error may account for a junction end that differs from germline. The chain recombines TRBV7-2 with TRBJ2-7, with a tentative D call TRBD2 (6 bases). Germline CDR1 SGHTA, CDR2 FQGNSA. The CDR3 loop spans 13 amino acids. Here the CDR3 reads CASSLTSSHEQYF. CDR3 nucleotide sequence: TGTGCCAGCAGCTTAACTAGCTCCCACGAGCAGTACTTC.